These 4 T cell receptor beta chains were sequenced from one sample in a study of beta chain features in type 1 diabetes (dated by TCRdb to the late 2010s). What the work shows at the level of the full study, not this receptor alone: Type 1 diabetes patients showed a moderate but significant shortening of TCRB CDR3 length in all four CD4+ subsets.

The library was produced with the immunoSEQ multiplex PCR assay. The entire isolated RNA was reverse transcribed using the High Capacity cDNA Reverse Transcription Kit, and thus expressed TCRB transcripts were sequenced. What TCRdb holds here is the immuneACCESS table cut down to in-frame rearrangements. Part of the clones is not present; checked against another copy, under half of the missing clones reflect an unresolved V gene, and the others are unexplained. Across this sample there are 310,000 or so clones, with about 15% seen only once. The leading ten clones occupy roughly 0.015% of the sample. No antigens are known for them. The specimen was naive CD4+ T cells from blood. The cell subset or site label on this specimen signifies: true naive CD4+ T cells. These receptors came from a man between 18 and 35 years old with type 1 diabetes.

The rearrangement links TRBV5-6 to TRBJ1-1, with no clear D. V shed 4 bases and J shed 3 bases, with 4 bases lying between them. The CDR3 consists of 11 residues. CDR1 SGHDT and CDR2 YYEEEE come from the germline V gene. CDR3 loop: CASSVYTEAFF. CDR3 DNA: TGTGCCAGCAGCGTCTACACTGAAGCTTTCTTT.

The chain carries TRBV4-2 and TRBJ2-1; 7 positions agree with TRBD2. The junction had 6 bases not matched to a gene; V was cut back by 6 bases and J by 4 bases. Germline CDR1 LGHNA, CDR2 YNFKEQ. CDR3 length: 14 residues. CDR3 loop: CASRGRESYNEQFF. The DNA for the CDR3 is TGTGCCAGCAGAGGGCGGGAGTCTTACAATGAGCAGTTCTTC.

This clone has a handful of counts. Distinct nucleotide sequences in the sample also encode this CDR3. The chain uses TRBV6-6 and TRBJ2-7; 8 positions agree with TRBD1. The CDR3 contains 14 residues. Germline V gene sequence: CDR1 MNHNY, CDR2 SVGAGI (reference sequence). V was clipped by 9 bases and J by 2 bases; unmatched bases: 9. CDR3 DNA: TGTGCCAGTAGGGTAGGGACAGGCGCCTACGAGCAGTACTTC. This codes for CASRVGTGAYEQYF.

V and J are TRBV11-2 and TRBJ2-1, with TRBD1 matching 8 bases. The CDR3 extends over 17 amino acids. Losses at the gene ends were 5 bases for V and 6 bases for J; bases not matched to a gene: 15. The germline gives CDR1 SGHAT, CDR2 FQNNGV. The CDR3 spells CASSAIRGRLGVNEQFF. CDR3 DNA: TGTGCCAGCAGCGCGATCAGGGGGCGTTTAGGGGTCAATGAGCAGTTCTTC.